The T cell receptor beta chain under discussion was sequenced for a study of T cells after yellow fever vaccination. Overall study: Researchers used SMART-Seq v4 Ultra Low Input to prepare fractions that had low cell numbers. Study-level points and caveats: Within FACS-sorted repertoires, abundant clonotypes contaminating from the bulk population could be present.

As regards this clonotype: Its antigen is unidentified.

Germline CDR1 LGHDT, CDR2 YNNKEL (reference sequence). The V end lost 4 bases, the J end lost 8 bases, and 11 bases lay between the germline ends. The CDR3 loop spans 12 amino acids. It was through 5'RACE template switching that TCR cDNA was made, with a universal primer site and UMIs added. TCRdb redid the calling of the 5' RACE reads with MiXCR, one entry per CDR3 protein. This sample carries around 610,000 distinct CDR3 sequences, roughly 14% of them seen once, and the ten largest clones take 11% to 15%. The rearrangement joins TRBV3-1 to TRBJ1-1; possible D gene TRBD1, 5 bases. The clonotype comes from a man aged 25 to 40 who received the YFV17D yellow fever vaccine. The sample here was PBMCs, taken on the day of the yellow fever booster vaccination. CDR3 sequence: CASSRRDREAFF. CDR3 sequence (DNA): TGTGCCAGCAGCCGACGAGACAGAGAAGCTTTCTTT.